Shown below are 24 T cell receptor beta chains from a single sample sequenced in a study of beta chain features in type 1 diabetes. The investigators reverse transcribed all of the isolated RNA, so they sequenced expressed TCRB transcripts. The protocol was immunoSEQ multiplex PCR, while the TCRdb copy is restricted to in-frame clones and leaves out a portion. The table shows approximately 170,000 clones, with about 9.8% occurring only once. Sequences were obtained from central memory CD4+ T cells from blood. The receptors stem from a woman aged 18-29 years in good health.

This clone has more than one count but fewer than ten. The chain links TRBV27 to TRBJ1-1; D possibly corresponds to TRBD1 (5 bases). CDR3 length: 18 residues. Germline V gene lookup returns CDR1 MNHEY and CDR2 SMNVEV (reference sequence). Trimming took off 2 bases at V and 4 bases at J, with 23 bases between the two ends. The CDR3 DNA reads TGTGCCAGCAGTTTAGAGCCCCCAAGGGTCGGGGGTCGCACTGAAGCTTTCTTT. Protein product: CASSLEPPRVGGRTEAFF.

This sequence joins TRBV7-9 and TRBJ2-7, with a weak D call TRBD1 (5 bases). CDR3 length equals 15 residues. V lost 5 bases and J 5 bases, leaving 19 bases between the germline ends. CDR1 is SEHNR, CDR2 FQNEAQ, per germline (reference sequence). CDR3 in amino acids: CASSPSRAGFHEQYF. CDR3 DNA sequence: TGTGCCAGCAGCCCAAGTCGGGCAGGGTTCCACGAGCAGTACTTC.

This clone has more than one count but fewer than ten. The rearrangement joins TRBV9 to TRBJ2-3, with 7 positions matching TRBD1. V lost 1 base and J lost 1; bases outside the gene matches: 12. The CDR3 totals 18 residues. The germline gives CDR1 SGDLS, CDR2 YYNGEE. CDR3 in amino acids: CASSVSPGAGGGTDTQYF. The CDR3 nucleotides read TGTGCCAGCAGCGTATCCCCAGGGGCAGGGGGAGGCACAGATACGCAGTATTTT. Full variable domain (missing parts from reference TRBV9 and TRBJ2-3): DSGVTQTPKHLITATGQRVTLRCSPRSGDLSVYWYQQSLDQGLQFLIQYYNGEERAKGNILERFSAQQFPDLHSELNLSSLELGDSALYFCASSVSPGAGGGTDTQYFGPGTRLTVL.

This clone was seen a handful of times. The chain couples TRBV11-3 to TRBJ1-1; 9 positions agree with TRBD1. Germline-derived CDR1 and CDR2 are SGHNT and YENEEA. J gave up 3 bases and V 0 bases, and 5 bases lay outside the gene matches. The CDR3 spans 16 residues. As DNA, the CDR3 is TGTGCCAGCAGCTTAGAGATCTGGGACAGGGACACTGAAGCTTTCTTT. This codes for CASSLEIWDRDTEAFF.

This clone was seen a few times. The chain carries TRBV2 and TRBJ2-1, with D hard to call. Germline V gives CDR1 SNHLY, CDR2 FYNNEI. Trimming left V 1 base short and J 7 bases short, with 8 bases between. This CDR3 has 13 amino acids. In nucleotides, the CDR3 is TGTGCCAGCAGTGAAGGCGGTTGGAATGAGCAGTTCTTC. Protein sequence: CASSEGGWNEQFF.

This clone was seen more than once but under ten times. The chain is built from TRBV18 and TRBJ2-5; D unclear. Trimming removed 6 bases from V and 0 bases from J, with 5 bases in between. This CDR3 comprises 12 residues. Germline CDR1 and CDR2: KGHSH and LQKENI. CDR3 amino acids: CASSLYQETQYF. CDR3 DNA sequence: TGTGCCAGCTCCCTGTACCAAGAGACCCAGTACTTC.

The chain uses TRBV11-2 and TRBJ2-7, with TRBD2 identical over 11 bases. The CDR3 is made up of 15 amino acids. In germline, CDR1 is SGHAT, CDR2 FQNNGV. The V gene end was trimmed by 4 bases and the J gene end by 2 bases; junction bases not matched to a gene: 4. CDR3 amino acids: CASSSGTSGPYEQYF. CDR3 sequence (DNA): TGTGCCAGCAGCTCTGGGACTAGCGGACCCTACGAGCAGTACTTC.

The V gene is TRBV7-2, the J gene TRBJ1-2, with TRBD1 matching 7 bases. Germline V lookup: CDR1 SGHTA, CDR2 FQGNSA. Trimming cost V 1 base and J 8 bases; bases outside gene matches: 7. CDR3 length: 14 amino acids. CDR3 nucleotides: TGTGCCAGCAGCTTAGTGAGGGGACAGACGGGCTACACCTTC. Residues: CASSLVRGQTGYTF.

V is TRBV30 and J is TRBJ2-3; 10 bases are shared with TRBD1. The J segment lost 5 bases and the V segment lost 3 bases, leaving 5 bases of the junction unmatched. This CDR3 contains 14 residues. Germline CDR1 GTSNPN, CDR2 SVGIG (reference sequence). The DNA of the CDR3 is TGTGCCTGGAGGCGGGACAGGGGAGTAGATACGCAGTATTTT. As protein: CAWRRDRGVDTQYF.

In its sample, this clone was seen a few times. The rearrangement links TRBV4-1 to TRBJ2-6; 11 bases are shared with TRBD1. Germline assignment: CDR1 MGHRA and CDR2 YSYEKL. CDR3 length: 15 residues. The J segment lost 8 bases and the V segment lost 5 bases, leaving 5 bases of the junction unmatched. The CDR3, as DNA: TGCGCCAGCAGCTCCGGGACAGGGGGTACCAACGTCCTGACTTTC. This gives the protein CASSSGTGGTNVLTF.

DNA of the CDR3: TGTGCCAGCAGTATAGGTGGCGGGAGCACAGATACGCAGTATTTT. Translating it yields CASSIGGGSTDTQYF. V and J are TRBV6-6 and TRBJ2-3, with TRBD2 as a possible D gene (5 bases). Deletions cut 5 bases from V and 0 bases from J, with 12 bases between. The CDR3 is made up of 15 amino acids. In germline, CDR1 is MNHNY, CDR2 SVGAGI (reference sequence).

This rearrangement joins TRBV30 to TRBJ1-1, with 8 nucleotides matching TRBD1. From germline, CDR1 is GTSNPN and CDR2 SVGIG (reference sequence). Trimming cost V 3 bases and J 4 bases; bases outside gene matches: 4. This CDR3 spans 13 amino acids. CDR3 sequence (DNA): TGTGCCTGGAGGAGCGACAGGGGCACTGAAGCTTTCTTT. This codes for CAWRSDRGTEAFF.

The chain uses TRBV2 and TRBJ2-3; D possibly corresponds to TRBD1 (5 bases). The CDR3 totals 13 residues. V lost 8 bases and J lost 5, with 14 bases in between. Germline V CDR1 and CDR2: SNHLY, FYNNEI. CDR3 region: CASGAHQGDTQYF. Written as DNA, the CDR3 is TGTGCCAGCGGGGCGCACCAGGGAGATACGCAGTATTTT.

The gene calls are TRBV10-3 and TRBJ2-5, with D perhaps TRBD2 (7 bases). The CDR3 extends over 13 amino acids. Germline V gene lookup returns CDR1 ENHRY and CDR2 SYGVKD. V dropped 11 bases and J dropped 5 bases, with 18 bases sitting between them. The CDR3 region is CAAGAGPGETQYF. In DNA, the CDR3 is TGTGCCGCGGGGGCGGGACCTGGGGAGACCCAGTACTTC.

This clone was counted a few times. The J gene is TRBJ2-5, the V gene TRBV13; 12 bases fit TRBD2. Per germline, CDR1 PRHDT and CDR2 FYEKMQ (reference sequence). Trimming removed 5 bases from V and 4 bases from J; junction bases left unmatched: 5. This CDR3 contains 15 residues. The CDR3 coding sequence is TGTGCCAGCAGCCAAGGACTAGCGGGGTTAGAGACCCAGTACTTC. This encodes CASSQGLAGLETQYF.

V and J are TRBV6-5 and TRBJ2-7; a possible D gene is TRBD2 (6 bases). V was shortened by 0 bases and J by 2 bases, with 11 bases between the two germline ends. CDR3 size: 15 residues. The germline V gene encodes CDR1 MNHEY and CDR2 SVGAGI. Here the CDR3 DNA reads TGTGCCAGCAGTTACTCGTTAGCGGAGGCCTACGAGCAGTACTTC. Protein sequence: CASSYSLAEAYEQYF.

There are a few counts of this clone. The chain is built from TRBV7-2 and TRBJ1-2; no clear D gene. The CDR3 is made up of 13 amino acids. CDR1 is SGHTA, CDR2 FQGNSA, per germline. V lost 2 bases to trimming and J lost 8 bases, with 12 bases between them. CDR3 protein: CASSLPGGEGYTF. CDR3 coding DNA: TGTGCCAGCAGCTTACCGGGTGGCGAGGGCTACACCTTC.

V gene TRBV10-3 combines with J gene TRBJ1-1, with 8 nucleotides matching TRBD1. The CDR3 totals 13 residues. With V trimmed by 6 bases and J by 0 bases, 0 bases remained unmatched. CDR1 ENHRY and CDR2 SYGVKD come from the germline V gene. CDR3 in amino acids: CAIRDRVNTEAFF. The CDR3 DNA follows: TGTGCCATCAGGGACAGGGTGAACACTGAAGCTTTCTTT.

The CDR3 nucleotides read TGCGCCAGCAGCTTGGCCGGACTAGAATTAGCCGGGGAGCTGTTTTTT. Encoded protein: CASSLAGLELAGELFF. The gene calls are TRBV5-1 and TRBJ2-2; 7 bases are shared with TRBD2. Germline values: CDR1 SGHRS, CDR2 YFSETQ. CDR3 size: 16 residues. V lost 0 bases and J lost 6; bases outside the gene matches: 8.

This clone appeared a few times. The rearrangement joins TRBV7-2 to TRBJ2-4; 7 bases are a match to TRBD2. Germline CDR1 and CDR2: SGHTA and FQGNSA. J was trimmed by 8 bases and V by 5 bases; bases with no gene match: 6. This CDR3 spans 13 amino acids. The CDR3 loop is CASSPGLVDIQYF. The CDR3 DNA sequence: TGTGCCAGCAGCCCCGGACTAGTAGACATTCAGTACTTC.

This clone came up a few times. V gene TRBV27 combines with J gene TRBJ2-3; tentative D call: TRBD1 (5 bases). Germline CDR1 MNHEY, CDR2 SMNVEV (reference sequence). The CDR3 is 14 amino acids. Trimming stripped 2 bases from V and 6 bases from J, with 12 bases between. CDR3 sequence: CASSLNRPRDTQYF. The CDR3 nucleotides are TGTGCCAGCAGTTTAAACAGGCCTAGGGATACGCAGTATTTT.

This clone came up many times. This rearrangement joins TRBV7-9 to TRBJ2-7; D remains ambiguous. The V and J ends lost 1 base and 6 bases respectively, with 7 bases between them. The CDR3 has 12 amino acids. CDR1 is SEHNR and CDR2 is FQNEAQ in the germline V gene (reference sequence). The CDR3 here is CASSLDYREQYF. Written as DNA, the CDR3 is TGTGCCAGCAGCTTAGACTATCGCGAGCAGTACTTC.

The chain is built from TRBV2 and TRBJ1-4; 10 bases are shared with TRBD1. The germline CDR1 and CDR2 sequences are SNHLY and FYNNEI. The CDR3 loop spans 14 amino acids. V trimming: 6 bases; J trimming: 6 bases; junction bases outside the gene matches: 4. CDR3: CASRSGTGDEKLFF. For the CDR3, the DNA is TGTGCCAGCAGATCCGGGACAGGGGATGAAAAACTGTTTTTT.

Points on this clone: This same CDR3 is encoded by further DNA sequences in the sample. In DNA form, the CDR3 reads TGTGCCAGCTCGACCGGGACAGGCGGCTCTGGAAACACCATATATTTT. It encodes CASSTGTGGSGNTIYF. This sequence joins TRBV18 and TRBJ1-3; 8 bases line up with TRBD1. The CDR3 sequence is 16 residues long. Germline V CDR1 and CDR2: KGHSH, LQKENI. Trimming cost V 6 bases and J 0 bases; bases outside gene matches: 7.